Sequencing of this TCR beta chain was carried out in a study of T cell clonality in common variable immunodeficiency. Broader study findings: CVID subjects showed higher TCRbeta clonality than healthy controls. Reportedly, TCR beta sequences from common variable immunodeficiency showed fewer deletions and N-nucleotide insertions. CVID subjects shared fewer TCRbeta clones than healthy controls did.

Ten or more counts support this clone. What it recognizes is unknown. The CDR3 end lies 3 residues beyond the end of the read and is filled in from the germline J gene. The assay was immunoSEQ multiplex PCR, and TCRdb's table has in-frame clones only and misses some. The sample holds tens of thousands of clones, and no clone turns up only once. V was pared by 7 bases and J by 1 base, with 3 bases of the junction left unmatched. Germline-derived CDR1 and CDR2 are LNHDA and SQIVND (reference sequence). The CDR3 loop spans 13 amino acids. No CVID subject was ill or on immunomodulatory drugs when sampled. The sequenced material came from peripheral blood mononuclear cells. This sequence originates from a human donor with common variable immunodeficiency. The genes are TRBV19 and TRBJ1-1; 7 positions match TRBD1. CDR3 residues: CASMDRRNTEAFF. The CDR3 bases that were read are TGTGCCAGTATGGACAGGAGGAACACTGAA. Variable domain in full (rest from reference TRBV19 and TRBJ1-1): DGGITQSPKYLFRKEGQNVTLSCEQNLNHDAMYWYRQDPGQGLRLIYYSQIVNDFQKGDIAEGYSVSREKKESFPLTVTSAQKNPTAFYLCASMDRRNTEAFFGQGTRLTVV.